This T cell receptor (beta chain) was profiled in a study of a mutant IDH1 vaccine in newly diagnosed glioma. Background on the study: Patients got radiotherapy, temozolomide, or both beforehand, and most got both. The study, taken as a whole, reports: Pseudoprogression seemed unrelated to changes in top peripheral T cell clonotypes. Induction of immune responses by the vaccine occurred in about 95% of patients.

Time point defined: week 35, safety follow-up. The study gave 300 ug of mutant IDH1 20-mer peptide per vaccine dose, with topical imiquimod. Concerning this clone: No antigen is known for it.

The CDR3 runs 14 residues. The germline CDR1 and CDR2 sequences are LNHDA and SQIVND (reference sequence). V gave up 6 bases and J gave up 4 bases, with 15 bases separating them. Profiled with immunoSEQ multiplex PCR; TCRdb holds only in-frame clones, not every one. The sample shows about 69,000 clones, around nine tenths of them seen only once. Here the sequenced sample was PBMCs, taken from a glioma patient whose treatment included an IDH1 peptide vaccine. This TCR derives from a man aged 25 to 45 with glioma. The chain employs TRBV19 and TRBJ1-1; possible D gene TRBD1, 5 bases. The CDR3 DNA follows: TGTGCCAGTAGGCGGGACCTTGAATTCACTGAAGCTTTCTTT. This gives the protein CASRRDLEFTEAFF.